This T cell receptor beta chain was observed in a study of OX40 agonist ivuxolimab in advanced cancers. Across the whole study: Treatment received earlier with anti-PD-1, anti-PD-L1 or anti-CTLA-4 agents was allowed, and under 50% had some.

Generated by immunoSEQ multiplex PCR, the TCRdb table keeps only in-frame clones and is missing some. The sample lists around 26,000 clones; around 86% were seen once. The germline V gene has CDR1 SGDLS and CDR2 YYNGEE. This CDR3 has 14 amino acids. V dropped 3 bases and J dropped 4 bases, with 11 bases sitting between them. At baseline, cycle 4 day 1, and cycle 7 day 1, blood was sampled. The chain has TRBV9 and TRBJ2-1; TRBD1 or TRBD2 may be the D gene (6 bases each). This TCR came from an adult with an advanced solid tumor such as melanoma, head and neck, liver or kidney cancer. Here the sequenced sample was CD4+ or CD8+ T cells sorted from blood, taken in a trial of the OX40 agonist ivuxolimab. As DNA, the CDR3 is TGTGCCAGCAGCGGGGCGGGGACATACAATGAGCAGTTCTTC. It translates to CASSGAGTYNEQFF.